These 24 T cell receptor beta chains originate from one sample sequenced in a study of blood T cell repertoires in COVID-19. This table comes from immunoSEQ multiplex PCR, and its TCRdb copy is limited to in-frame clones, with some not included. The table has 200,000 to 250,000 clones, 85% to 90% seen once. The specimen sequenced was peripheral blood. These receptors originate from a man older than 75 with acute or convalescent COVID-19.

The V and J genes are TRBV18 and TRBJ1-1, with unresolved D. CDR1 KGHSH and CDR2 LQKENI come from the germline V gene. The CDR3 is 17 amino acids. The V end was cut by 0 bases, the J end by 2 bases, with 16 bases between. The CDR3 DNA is TGTGCCAGCTCACCACCTGGACTTTGGGGAGGCAACACTGAAGCTTTCTTT. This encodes CASSPPGLWGGNTEAFF.

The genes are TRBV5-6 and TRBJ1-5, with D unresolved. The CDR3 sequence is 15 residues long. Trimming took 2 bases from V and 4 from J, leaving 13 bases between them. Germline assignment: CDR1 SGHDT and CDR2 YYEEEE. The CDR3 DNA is TGTGCCAGCAGCTTACTTGGGCGGGATAATCAGCCCCAGCATTTT. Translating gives CASSLLGRDNQPQHF.

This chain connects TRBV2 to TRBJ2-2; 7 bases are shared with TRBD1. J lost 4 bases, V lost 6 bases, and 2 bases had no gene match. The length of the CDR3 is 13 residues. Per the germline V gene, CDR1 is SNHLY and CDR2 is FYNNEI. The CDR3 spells CASRQGSTGELFF. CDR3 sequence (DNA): TGTGCCAGCAGACAGGGGAGCACCGGGGAGCTGTTTTTT.

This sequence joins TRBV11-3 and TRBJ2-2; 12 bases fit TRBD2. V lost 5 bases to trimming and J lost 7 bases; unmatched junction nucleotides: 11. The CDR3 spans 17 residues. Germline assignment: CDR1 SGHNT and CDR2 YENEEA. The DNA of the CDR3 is TGTGCCAGCAGCACGGCTAGCGGGGGGGCTGGGTTCGGGGAGCTGTTTTTT. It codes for CASSTASGGAGFGELFF.

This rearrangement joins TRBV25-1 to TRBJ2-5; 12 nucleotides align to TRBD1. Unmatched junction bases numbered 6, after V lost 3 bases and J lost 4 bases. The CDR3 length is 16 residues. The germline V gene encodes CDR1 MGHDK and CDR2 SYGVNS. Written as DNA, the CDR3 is TGTGCCAGCAGTGATCCGGGACAGGGGGCTCGAGAGACCCAGTACTTC. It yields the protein CASSDPGQGARETQYF.

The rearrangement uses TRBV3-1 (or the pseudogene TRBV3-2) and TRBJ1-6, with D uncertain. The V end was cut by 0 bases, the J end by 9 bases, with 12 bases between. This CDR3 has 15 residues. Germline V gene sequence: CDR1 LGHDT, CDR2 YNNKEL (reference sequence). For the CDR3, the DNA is TGTGCCAGCAGCCAAGATCTAAGTCGGGGTTCACCCCTCCACTTT. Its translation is CASSQDLSRGSPLHF.

The CDR3: CASSRSSGREYNEQFF. The CDR3 DNA follows: TGCGCCAGCAGCCGATCAAGCGGGAGGGAATACAATGAGCAGTTCTTC. The chain employs TRBV5-1 and TRBJ2-1; 10 nucleotides agree with TRBD2. With 4 bases clipped from V and 4 bases from J, the junction kept 8 bases outside the gene matches. Germline V gene lookup returns CDR1 SGHRS and CDR2 YFSETQ. The CDR3 runs 16 residues.

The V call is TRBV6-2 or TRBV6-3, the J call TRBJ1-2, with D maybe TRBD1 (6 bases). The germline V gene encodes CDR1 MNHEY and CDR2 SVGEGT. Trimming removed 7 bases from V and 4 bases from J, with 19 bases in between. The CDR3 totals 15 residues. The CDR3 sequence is CASTPRRGTLYGYTF. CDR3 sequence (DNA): TGTGCCAGCACCCCGCGCAGGGGAACCCTCTATGGCTACACCTTC.

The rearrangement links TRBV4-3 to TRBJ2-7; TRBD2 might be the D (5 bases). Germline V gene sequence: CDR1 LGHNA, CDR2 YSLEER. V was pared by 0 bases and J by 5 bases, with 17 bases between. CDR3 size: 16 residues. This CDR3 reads CASSQDRRGVGNEQYF. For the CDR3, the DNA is TGCGCCAGCAGCCAAGATCGACGGGGTGTGGGTAACGAGCAGTACTTC.

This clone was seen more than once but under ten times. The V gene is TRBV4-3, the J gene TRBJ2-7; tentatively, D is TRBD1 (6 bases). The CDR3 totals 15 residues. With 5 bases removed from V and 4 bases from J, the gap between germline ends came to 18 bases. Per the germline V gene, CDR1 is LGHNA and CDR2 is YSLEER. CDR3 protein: CASSLDGGQGYEQYF. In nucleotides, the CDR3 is TGCGCCAGCAGCTTGGACGGTGGTCAGGGGTACGAGCAGTACTTC.

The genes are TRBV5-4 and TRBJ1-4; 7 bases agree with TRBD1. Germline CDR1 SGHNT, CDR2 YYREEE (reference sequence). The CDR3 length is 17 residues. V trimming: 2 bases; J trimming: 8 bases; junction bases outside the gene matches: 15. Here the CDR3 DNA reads TGTGCCAGCAGCTTCCCCCCGGGCGGACAGGTGACCGAAAAACTGTTTTTT. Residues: CASSFPPGGQVTEKLFF.

The CDR3 loop reads CASSDTPGVNYGYTF. DNA of the CDR3: TGTGCCAGCAGTGACACTCCGGGAGTGAACTATGGCTACACCTTC. The chain has TRBV6-4 and TRBJ1-2; D is unresolved. V was trimmed by 2 bases and J by 2 bases, leaving 12 bases between them. The germline V gene encodes CDR1 MRHNA and CDR2 SNTAGT. This CDR3 spans 15 amino acids.

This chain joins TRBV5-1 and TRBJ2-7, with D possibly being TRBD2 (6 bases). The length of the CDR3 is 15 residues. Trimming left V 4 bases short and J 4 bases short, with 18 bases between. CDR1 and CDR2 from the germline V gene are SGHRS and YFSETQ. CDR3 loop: CASSSSPGTAYEQYF. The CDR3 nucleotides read TGCGCCAGCAGCAGCTCTCCCGGGACTGCATACGAGCAGTACTTC.

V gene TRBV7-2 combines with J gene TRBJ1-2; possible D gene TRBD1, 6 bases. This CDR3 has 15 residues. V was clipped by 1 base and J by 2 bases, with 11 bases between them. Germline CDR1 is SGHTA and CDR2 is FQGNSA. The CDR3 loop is CASSLDRVGNYGYTF. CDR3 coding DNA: TGTGCCAGCAGCTTAGACAGGGTAGGGAACTATGGCTACACCTTC. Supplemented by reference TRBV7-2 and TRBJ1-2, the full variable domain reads GAGVSQSPSNKVTEKGKDVELRCDPISGHTALYWYRQSLGQGLEFLIYFQGNSAPDKSGLPSDRFSAERTGGSVSTLTIQRTQQEDSAVYLCASSLDRVGNYGYTFGSGTRLTVV.

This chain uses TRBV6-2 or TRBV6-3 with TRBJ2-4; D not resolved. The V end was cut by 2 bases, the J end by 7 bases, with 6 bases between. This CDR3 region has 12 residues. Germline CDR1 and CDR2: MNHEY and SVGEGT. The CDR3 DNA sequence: TGTGCCAGCAGTTACGGGCTGAACATTCAGTACTTC. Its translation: CASSYGLNIQYF.

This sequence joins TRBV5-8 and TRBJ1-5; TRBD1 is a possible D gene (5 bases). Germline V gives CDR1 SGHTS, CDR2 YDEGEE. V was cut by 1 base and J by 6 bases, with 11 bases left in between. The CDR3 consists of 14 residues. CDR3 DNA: TGTGCCAGCAGCTTGCGAGGGAGGGGTCAGCCCCAGCATTTT. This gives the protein CASSLRGRGQPQHF.

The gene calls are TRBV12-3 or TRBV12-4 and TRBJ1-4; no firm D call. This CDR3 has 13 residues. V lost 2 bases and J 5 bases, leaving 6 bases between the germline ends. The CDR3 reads CASSLQNNEKLFF. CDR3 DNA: TGTGCCAGCAGTTTACAGAACAATGAAAAACTGTTTTTT.

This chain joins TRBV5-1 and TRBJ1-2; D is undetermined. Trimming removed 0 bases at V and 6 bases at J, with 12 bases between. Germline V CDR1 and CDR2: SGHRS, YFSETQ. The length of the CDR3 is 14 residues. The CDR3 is CASSLDSPRDGYTF. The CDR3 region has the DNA TGCGCCAGCAGCTTGGACAGTCCGAGGGATGGCTACACCTTC.

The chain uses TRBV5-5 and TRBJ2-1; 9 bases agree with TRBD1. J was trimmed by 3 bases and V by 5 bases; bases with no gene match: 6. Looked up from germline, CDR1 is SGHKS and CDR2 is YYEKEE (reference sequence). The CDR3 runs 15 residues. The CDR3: CASRPTGGVYNEQFF. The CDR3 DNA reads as TGTGCCAGCAGACCGACAGGGGGGGTCTACAATGAGCAGTTCTTC. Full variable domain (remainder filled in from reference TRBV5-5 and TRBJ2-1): DAGVTQSPTHLIKTRGQQVTLRCSPISGHKSVSWYQQVLGQGPQFIFQYYEKEERGRGNFPDRFSARQFPNYSSELNVNALLLGDSALYLCASRPTGGVYNEQFFGPGTRLTVL.

As DNA, the CDR3 is TGTGCCAGCAGTTTGGAGGGGGCGAGTAACTATGGCTACACCTTC. This codes for CASSLEGASNYGYTF. This sequence joins TRBV6-2 or TRBV6-3 and TRBJ1-2; 7 bases align to TRBD1. The germline V gene encodes CDR1 MNHEY and CDR2 SVGEGT. The trim removed 4 bases at V and 1 base at J, leaving 6 bases unmatched. The CDR3 runs to 15 residues.

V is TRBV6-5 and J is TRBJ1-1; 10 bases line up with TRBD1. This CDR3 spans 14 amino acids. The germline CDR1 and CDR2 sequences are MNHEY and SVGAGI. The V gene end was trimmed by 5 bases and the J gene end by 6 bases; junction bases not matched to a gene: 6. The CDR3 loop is CASSPRQGASEAFF. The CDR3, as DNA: TGTGCCAGCAGTCCACGACAGGGGGCTTCTGAAGCTTTCTTT.

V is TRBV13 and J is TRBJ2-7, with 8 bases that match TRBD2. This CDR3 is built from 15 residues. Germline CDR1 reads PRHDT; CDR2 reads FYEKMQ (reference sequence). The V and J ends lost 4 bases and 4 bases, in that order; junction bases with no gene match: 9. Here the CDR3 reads CASSSRNPGGYEQYF. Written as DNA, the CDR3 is TGTGCCAGCAGCTCACGGAACCCGGGAGGGTACGAGCAGTACTTC. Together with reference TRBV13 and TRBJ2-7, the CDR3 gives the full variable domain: AAGVIQSPRHLIKEKRETATLKCYPIPRHDTVYWYQQGPGQDPQFLISFYEKMQSDKGSIPDRFSAQQFSDYHSELNMSSLELGDSALYFCASSSRNPGGYEQYFGPGTRLTVT.

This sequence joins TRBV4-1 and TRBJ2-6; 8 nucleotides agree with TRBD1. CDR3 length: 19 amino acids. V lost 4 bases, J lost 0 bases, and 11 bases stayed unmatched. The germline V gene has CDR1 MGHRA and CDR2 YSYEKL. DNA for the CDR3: TGCGCCAGCAGCCTGAGGGCCGGGACAGGCGACTCTGGGGCCAACGTCCTGACTTTC. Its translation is CASSLRAGTGDSGANVLTF.

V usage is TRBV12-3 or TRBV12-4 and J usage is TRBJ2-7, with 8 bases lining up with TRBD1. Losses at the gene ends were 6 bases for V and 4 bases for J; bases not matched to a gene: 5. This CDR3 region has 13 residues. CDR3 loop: CASSRGQGYEQYF. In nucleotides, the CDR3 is TGTGCCAGCAGCCGCGGACAGGGATACGAGCAGTACTTC.